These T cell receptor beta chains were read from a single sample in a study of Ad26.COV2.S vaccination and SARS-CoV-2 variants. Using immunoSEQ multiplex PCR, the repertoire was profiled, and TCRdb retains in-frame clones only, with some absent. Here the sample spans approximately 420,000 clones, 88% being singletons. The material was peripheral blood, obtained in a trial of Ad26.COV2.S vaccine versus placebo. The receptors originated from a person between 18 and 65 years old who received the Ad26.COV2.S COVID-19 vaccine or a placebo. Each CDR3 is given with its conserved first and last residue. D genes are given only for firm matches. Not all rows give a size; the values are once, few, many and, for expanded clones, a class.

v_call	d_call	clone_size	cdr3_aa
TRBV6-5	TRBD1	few	CASSYVRGNEQFF
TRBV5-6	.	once	CASSLGGGFSGANVLTF
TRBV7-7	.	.	CASSLGPGGQETQYF
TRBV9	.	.	CASSVWAGTKVETQYF
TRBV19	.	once	CASSKVSTGGNQPQHF
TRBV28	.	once	CASSYPTSQSTDTQYF
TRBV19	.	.	CASSNVEFSEQYF
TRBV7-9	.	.	CASSWSAGYRRDTEAFF
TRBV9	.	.	CASRDIMSYGYTF
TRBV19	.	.	CASHQSDSPLHF
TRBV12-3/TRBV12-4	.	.	CASKTASTDTQYF
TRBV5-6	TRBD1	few	CASSWTGLPYEQYF
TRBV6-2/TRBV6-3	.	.	CASSYHSTDTQYF
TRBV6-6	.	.	CASSYSGPAPHGYTF
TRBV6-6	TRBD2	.	CASSRSIGTSGGAVDEQFF
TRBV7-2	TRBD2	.	CASSTRAGGLVEQYF
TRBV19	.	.	CASSTSLGGTGNTGELFF
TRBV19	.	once	CASGWGAGDPDTQYF
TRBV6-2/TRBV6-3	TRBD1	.	CASSRDSQETQYF
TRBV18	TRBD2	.	CASSPRGLVTDTQYF
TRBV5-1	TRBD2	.	CASSLLAGDYNEQFF
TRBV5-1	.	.	CASSLAGSRRETQYF
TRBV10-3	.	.	CAISAGRDSTEAFF
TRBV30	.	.	CAWKRGPQETQYF
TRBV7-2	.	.	CASSRRGGSNYGYTF
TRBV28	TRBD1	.	CASSPRPGQRSSYEQYF
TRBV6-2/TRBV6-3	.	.	CASSYQLGIGELFF
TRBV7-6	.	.	CASSFLNGGVAF
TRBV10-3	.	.	CAIRTASSASYEQYF
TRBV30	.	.	CAWSEALEGYGYTF
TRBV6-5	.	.	CASSPPSRVQYF
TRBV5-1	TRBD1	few	CASHLGQKSPLHF
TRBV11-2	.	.	CASTSTIRGYNEQFF
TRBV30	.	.	CAWSVLLAGRNEQYF
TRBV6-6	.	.	CASSYRGGWETQYF
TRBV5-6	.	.	CASSLAGHPETQYF
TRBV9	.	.	CASSVGSGAGYNEQFF
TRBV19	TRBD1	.	CASSIAQGASYEQYF
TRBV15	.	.	CATSPDRNRNNEQFF
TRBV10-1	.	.	CASSGKGTDTQYF
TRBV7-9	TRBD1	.	CASSRDSRGYTF
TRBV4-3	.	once	CASSQTNRVGYTF
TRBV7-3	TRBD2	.	CASSPTGLAELKETQYF
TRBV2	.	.	CASRRDGTGANVLTF
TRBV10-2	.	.	CASSEYNEQFF
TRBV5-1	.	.	CASSLWGTGGGSPLHF
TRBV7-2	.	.	CASSPPGYYGYTF
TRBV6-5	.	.	CASSSRWGGARAEQFF
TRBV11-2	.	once	CASSLGVGTSNQPQHF
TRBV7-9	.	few	CASSKKAENTGELFF
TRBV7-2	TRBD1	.	CASTHEGARGYTF
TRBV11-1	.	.	CASSRIITGNTIYF
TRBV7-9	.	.	CASSLGKNTEAFF
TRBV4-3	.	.	CASSQDRGTYNSPLHF
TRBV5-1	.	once	CASSLVGNSNQPQHF
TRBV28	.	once	CASSSGGVDTQYF
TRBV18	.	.	CASSPPGGPTEAFF
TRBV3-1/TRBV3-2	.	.	CASSQDRRSGWTEDEKLFF
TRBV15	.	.	CATSRVGTYGYTF